This entry concerns a single T cell receptor beta chain. This entry belongs to a study of blood T cell repertoires in COVID-19. Study context: Acute and convalescent COVID-19 specimens originated in the United States, Italy and Spain. In each case, the material was cDNA or gDNA derived from T cells, B-cell-depleted T cells, or PBMCs.

Profiled with immunoSEQ multiplex PCR; TCRdb holds only in-frame clones, not every one. The sample holds 350,000 or so clones, around four fifths seen once. The CDR3 is 13 residues long. The chain recombines TRBV21-1 with TRBJ2-2; the tabulated D call, TRBD2, remains unverified against the DNA. TRBV21-1 is reported as a pseudogene. The sequenced sample consisted of peripheral blood. The source is a man aged 25 to 40 with active or convalescent COVID-19. The CDR3 region is CASGRMEAGELFF. The CDR3, as DNA: TGTGCCAGCGGCCGGATGGAGGCCGGGGAGCTGTTTTTT.